Listed below are T cell receptor beta chains from one sample, sequenced in a study of blood T cell repertoires in COVID-19. Clones were sequenced by immunoSEQ multiplex PCR, and TCRdb holds only the in-frame ones, with some missing. The profile shows about 300,000 clones, about 88% of them singletons. Sequenced material: peripheral blood. Receptors were obtained from a man in his 70s with acute or convalescent COVID-19. The CDR3 runs from the conserved cysteine through the conserved F or W. Fields, in order: J gene, D gene, clone size, V gene, CDR3 protein, CDR3 DNA. A D gene is named only where the DNA matches it firmly. Rows may omit the clone size; those that give it use once, few, many or a size class.

j_call: TRBJ1-1; d_call: TRBD1; clone_size: once; v_call: TRBV5-8; cdr3_aa: CASSAYSRGGLTEAFF; cdr3_nt: TGTGCCAGCAGCGCATATAGTCGAGGGGGCCTGACTGAAGCTTTCTTT
j_call: TRBJ1-3; d_call: .; clone_size: .; v_call: TRBV11-2; cdr3_aa: CASSLLSRSLSGNTIYF; cdr3_nt: TGTGCCAGCAGCTTATTGTCCCGGTCGCTCTCTGGAAACACCATATATTTT
j_call: TRBJ2-3; d_call: .; clone_size: .; v_call: TRBV7-3; cdr3_aa: CASSLTAGWDTQYF; cdr3_nt: TGTGCCAGCAGCTTAACTGCAGGGTGGGATACGCAGTATTTT
j_call: TRBJ2-2; d_call: TRBD1; clone_size: .; v_call: TRBV24-1; cdr3_aa: CATSDNRGQNTGELFF; cdr3_nt: TGTGCCACCAGTGATAACAGGGGGCAGAACACCGGGGAGCTGTTTTTT
j_call: TRBJ2-7; d_call: TRBD2; clone_size: .; v_call: TRBV11-2; cdr3_aa: CASSWGRGGYEQYF; cdr3_nt: TGTGCCAGCAGCTGGGGACGGGGGGGCTACGAGCAGTACTTC
j_call: TRBJ1-3; d_call: .; clone_size: .; v_call: TRBV19; cdr3_aa: CATRKSLGGDSGNTIYF; cdr3_nt: TGTGCCACTCGAAAGTCCCTTGGCGGAGACTCTGGAAACACCATATATTTT
j_call: TRBJ1-3; d_call: .; clone_size: .; v_call: TRBV10-3; cdr3_aa: CAISESDMRIGNTIYF; cdr3_nt: TGTGCCATCAGTGAGTCTGACATGAGAATTGGAAACACCATATATTTT
j_call: TRBJ1-1; d_call: .; clone_size: .; v_call: TRBV3-1/TRBV3-2; cdr3_aa: CASSPPGNTEAFF; cdr3_nt: TGTGCCAGCAGCCCCCCGGGGAACACTGAAGCTTTCTTT
j_call: TRBJ1-1; d_call: .; clone_size: .; v_call: TRBV12-3/TRBV12-4; cdr3_aa: CASSLQANTEAFF; cdr3_nt: TGTGCCAGCAGCCTTCAGGCGAACACTGAAGCTTTCTTT
j_call: TRBJ2-2; d_call: TRBD2; clone_size: .; v_call: TRBV10-1; cdr3_aa: CASRGGLDDTGELFF; cdr3_nt: TGCGCCAGCAGGGGGGGACTAGATGACACCGGGGAGCTGTTTTTT
j_call: TRBJ2-1; d_call: TRBD1; clone_size: few; v_call: TRBV7-8; cdr3_aa: CASSRSVGQGLNEQFF; cdr3_nt: TGTGCCAGCAGCCGTAGCGTAGGACAGGGTCTAAATGAGCAGTTCTTC
j_call: TRBJ1-1; d_call: .; clone_size: .; v_call: TRBV4-3; cdr3_aa: CASSQAGGGAPEAFF; cdr3_nt: TGCGCCAGCAGCCAAGCTGGCGGGGGCGCCCCTGAAGCTTTCTTT
j_call: TRBJ2-7; d_call: TRBD2; clone_size: .; v_call: TRBV6-6; cdr3_aa: CASSPFGLAGGTYEQYF; cdr3_nt: TGTGCCAGCAGTCCCTTTGGACTAGCGGGAGGGACTTACGAGCAGTACTTC
j_call: TRBJ1-6; d_call: .; clone_size: .; v_call: TRBV5-1; cdr3_aa: CASSFQTENSPLHF; cdr3_nt: TGCGCCAGCAGCTTCCAGACAGAAAATTCACCCCTCCACTTT
j_call: TRBJ2-2; d_call: TRBD2; clone_size: few; v_call: TRBV4-3; cdr3_aa: CASSHGTSGRVGELFF; cdr3_nt: TGCGCCAGCAGCCACGGGACTAGCGGGAGGGTCGGGGAGCTGTTTTTT
j_call: TRBJ2-7; d_call: TRBD1; clone_size: .; v_call: TRBV28; cdr3_aa: CASRDRRMGYEQYF; cdr3_nt: TGTGCCAGCAGGGACAGGAGGATGGGCTACGAGCAGTACTTC
j_call: TRBJ2-5; d_call: TRBD2; clone_size: .; v_call: TRBV4-3; cdr3_aa: CASSQDLRGYETQYF; cdr3_nt: TGCGCCAGCAGCCAAGATTTGCGGGGGTATGAGACCCAGTACTTC
j_call: TRBJ2-3; d_call: TRBD2; clone_size: .; v_call: TRBV5-1; cdr3_aa: CASSLSSGGSTDTQYF; cdr3_nt: TGCGCCAGCAGCTTGTCTAGCGGGGGAAGCACAGATACGCAGTATTTT
j_call: TRBJ1-1; d_call: TRBD1; clone_size: .; v_call: TRBV2; cdr3_aa: CASRDDRGTGTEAFF; cdr3_nt: TGTGCCAGCAGGGACGACAGGGGGACTGGCACTGAAGCTTTCTTT
j_call: TRBJ2-3; d_call: TRBD2; clone_size: .; v_call: TRBV7-9; cdr3_aa: CASSLFRGGSSDTQYF; cdr3_nt: TGTGCCAGCAGCTTATTTCGGGGGGGCTCCTCAGATACGCAGTATTTT
j_call: TRBJ1-4; d_call: .; clone_size: .; v_call: TRBV2; cdr3_aa: CASSDTGGRITNEKLFF; cdr3_nt: TGTGCCAGCAGTGATACGGGAGGGAGGATAACTAATGAAAAACTGTTTTTT
j_call: TRBJ2-3; d_call: .; clone_size: .; v_call: TRBV18; cdr3_aa: CASSPTSSSTDTQYF; cdr3_nt: TGTGCCAGCTCACCCACTAGCAGTAGCACAGATACGCAGTATTTT
j_call: TRBJ1-1; d_call: .; clone_size: .; v_call: TRBV5-1; cdr3_aa: CASSLLIQGTTEAFF; cdr3_nt: TGCGCCAGCAGCTTGCTTATTCAGGGGACCACTGAAGCTTTCTTT
j_call: TRBJ2-3; d_call: TRBD1; clone_size: .; v_call: TRBV3-1/TRBV3-2; cdr3_aa: CASSPTGSDTQYF; cdr3_nt: TGTGCCAGCAGCCCGACAGGGTCAGATACGCAGTATTTT
j_call: TRBJ1-5; d_call: TRBD1; clone_size: .; v_call: TRBV4-2; cdr3_aa: CASSQAGQGAQPQHF; cdr3_nt: TGTGCCAGCAGCCAAGCCGGACAGGGGGCTCAGCCCCAGCATTTT
j_call: TRBJ1-3; d_call: TRBD1; clone_size: .; v_call: TRBV4-1; cdr3_aa: CASSQDTGAGNTIYF; cdr3_nt: TGCGCCAGCAGCCAAGATACAGGGGCTGGAAACACCATATATTTT
j_call: TRBJ2-7; d_call: .; clone_size: .; v_call: TRBV5-1; cdr3_aa: CASSSDSYEQYF; cdr3_nt: TGCGCCAGCAGCTCGGACAGCTACGAGCAGTACTTC
j_call: TRBJ2-2; d_call: TRBD1; clone_size: .; v_call: TRBV19; cdr3_aa: CASSRDRAFTGELFF; cdr3_nt: TGTGCCAGTAGTAGAGACAGGGCTTTCACCGGGGAGCTGTTTTTT
j_call: TRBJ1-2; d_call: TRBD1; clone_size: .; v_call: TRBV9; cdr3_aa: CASSVGSGGAGYGYTF; cdr3_nt: TGTGCCAGCAGCGTAGGGTCAGGGGGCGCGGGCTATGGCTACACCTTC
j_call: TRBJ1-1; d_call: TRBD1; clone_size: .; v_call: TRBV11-2; cdr3_aa: CASSLDGTGGTEAFF; cdr3_nt: TGTGCCAGCAGCTTAGACGGGACAGGGGGCACTGAAGCTTTCTTT
j_call: TRBJ1-2; d_call: .; clone_size: .; v_call: TRBV6-2/TRBV6-3; cdr3_aa: CASSWRPSYGYTF; cdr3_nt: TGTGCCAGCAGTTGGAGACCTTCCTATGGCTACACCTTC
j_call: TRBJ1-2; d_call: TRBD1; clone_size: .; v_call: TRBV6-5; cdr3_aa: CASSFSGTGDYGYTF; cdr3_nt: TGTGCCAGCAGTTTTTCCGGGACAGGTGATTATGGCTACACCTTC
j_call: TRBJ2-7; d_call: TRBD1; clone_size: many; v_call: TRBV5-5; cdr3_aa: CASSPAALKQGRYEQYF; cdr3_nt: TGTGCCAGCAGCCCGGCCGCCCTTAAACAGGGGCGCTACGAGCAGTACTTC
j_call: TRBJ2-1; d_call: TRBD2; clone_size: .; v_call: TRBV2; cdr3_aa: CASSEEIGGRVEQFF; cdr3_nt: TGTGCCAGCAGTGAAGAGATCGGCGGGAGGGTTGAGCAGTTCTTC
j_call: TRBJ1-2; d_call: TRBD1; clone_size: .; v_call: TRBV4-3; cdr3_aa: CASSHNSGTGFGYTF; cdr3_nt: TGCGCCAGCAGCCACAATTCCGGGACAGGCTTCGGCTACACCTTC
j_call: TRBJ1-1; d_call: .; clone_size: once; v_call: TRBV7-2; cdr3_aa: CASSLDYRNTEAFF; cdr3_nt: TGTGCCAGCAGCCTTGACTACAGGAACACTGAAGCTTTCTTT
j_call: TRBJ2-2; d_call: .; clone_size: .; v_call: TRBV5-6; cdr3_aa: CASSLNGHSNTGELFF; cdr3_nt: TGTGCCAGCAGCTTGAATGGACACTCGAACACCGGGGAGCTGTTTTTT
j_call: TRBJ1-3; d_call: .; clone_size: .; v_call: TRBV10-3; cdr3_aa: CAISENSHSGNTIYF; cdr3_nt: TGTGCCATCAGTGAGAACAGCCACTCTGGAAACACCATATATTTT
j_call: TRBJ2-7; d_call: .; clone_size: .; v_call: TRBV18; cdr3_aa: CASSPGLTKGAGEQYF; cdr3_nt: TGTGCCAGCTCACCTGGCCTAACCAAAGGGGCGGGGGAGCAGTACTTC
j_call: TRBJ1-6; d_call: TRBD1; clone_size: .; v_call: TRBV28; cdr3_aa: CASSSKQGLVNSPLHF; cdr3_nt: TGTGCCAGCAGTTCGAAACAGGGGCTAGTGAATTCACCCCTCCACTTT
j_call: TRBJ1-2; d_call: TRBD1; clone_size: .; v_call: TRBV18; cdr3_aa: CASSPSRTGGKHGYTF; cdr3_nt: TGTGCCAGCTCGCCTTCTCGGACAGGTGGAAAGCATGGCTACACCTTC
j_call: TRBJ1-2; d_call: TRBD1; clone_size: .; v_call: TRBV4-1; cdr3_aa: CASSRSSGTGGYGYTF; cdr3_nt: TGCGCCAGCAGTCGATCGTCCGGGACAGGGGGCTATGGCTACACCTTC